This T cell receptor (beta chain) was observed in a study of blood T cell repertoires in COVID-19. Two negative PCRs, clearance, or symptom resolution characterized the recovered Cohort 3 donors. Authors' data handling: Researchers report that nucleated cell counts were estimated from reference gene primer amplification. Here immunoSEQ multiplex PCR was the method, and the copy in TCRdb shows in-frame clones only, minus some. Clonal size and the V and J genes are those of that table, whereas D and trimming came from the DNA. The sample yields some 250,000 clones, roughly 90% seen once. The CDR3 has 12 amino acids. V gave up 2 bases and J gave up 5 bases, with 7 bases separating them. CDR1 and CDR2 from the germline V gene are SGHDT and YYEEEE.

The chain recombines TRBV5-6 with TRBJ2-5; unclear D gene. This receptor was obtained from a man between 35 and 55 years old who had recovered from COVID-19. Sequencing was carried out using PBMCs or T cells enriched from blood (not recorded which). CDR3 sequence reads: CASSFARETQYF. CDR3 nucleotide sequence: TGTGCCAGCAGCTTTGCCCGGGAGACCCAGTACTTC.